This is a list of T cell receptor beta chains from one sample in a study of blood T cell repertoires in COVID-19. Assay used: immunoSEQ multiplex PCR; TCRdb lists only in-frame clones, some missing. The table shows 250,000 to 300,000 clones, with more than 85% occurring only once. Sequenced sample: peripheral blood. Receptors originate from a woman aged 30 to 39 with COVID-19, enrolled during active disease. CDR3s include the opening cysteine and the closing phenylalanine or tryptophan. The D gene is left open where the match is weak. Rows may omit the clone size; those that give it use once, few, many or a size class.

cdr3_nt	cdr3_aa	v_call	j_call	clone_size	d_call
TGCGCCAGCAGCTTGTCCATAACCGCGGGGGATAACACTGAAGCTTTCTTT	CASSLSITAGDNTEAFF	TRBV5-1	TRBJ1-1	NA	NA
TGTGCCAGCAGCCCTCTAGGACAGGGCTATGGCTACACCTTC	CASSPLGQGYGYTF	TRBV5-5	TRBJ1-2	once	TRBD1
TGTGCCAGCAGCTTGGCGGGACAGGGATATTCACCCCTCCACTTT	CASSLAGQGYSPLHF	TRBV5-4	TRBJ1-6	NA	TRBD1
TGTGCCAGCAGTGAAGCCAGAAATCAGCCCCAGCATTTT	CASSEARNQPQHF	TRBV6-1	TRBJ1-5	NA	NA
TGTGCCAGTAGTTCGGAGCAGCCTAATTCACCCCTCCACTTT	CASSSEQPNSPLHF	TRBV19	TRBJ1-6	NA	NA
TGTGCCAGCAGCTTGGGTACAGGGGCTATGGCTGAAGCTTTCTTT	CASSLGTGAMAEAFF	TRBV5-4	TRBJ1-1	NA	TRBD1
TGTGCCAGCTCACCAACCCCCGGGTACGAGCAGTACTTC	CASSPTPGYEQYF	TRBV18	TRBJ2-7	NA	NA
TGTGCCAGCAGCTTAGACAGGGGGCCCAATGAGCAGTTCTTC	CASSLDRGPNEQFF	TRBV5-4	TRBJ2-1	few	TRBD1
TGTGCCAGCAGTAGTGGACAGTCCCCCGCCGGGGAGCTGTTTTTT	CASSSGQSPAGELFF	TRBV6-4	TRBJ2-2	NA	NA
TGTGCCAGCAGGGGAGACAGGAGCAATCAGCCCCAGCATTTT	CASRGDRSNQPQHF	TRBV2	TRBJ1-5	NA	NA
TGCGCCAGCAGTGAGGAACCGAGGGCAGATACGCAGTATTTT	CASSEEPRADTQYF	TRBV10-1	TRBJ2-3	NA	NA
TGTGCCTGGAGTGCCACATCCGACAATCAGCCCCAGCATTTT	CAWSATSDNQPQHF	TRBV30	TRBJ1-5	NA	NA
TGTGCCAGCAGCTTGGTGGACAGGAATGGAGAGACCCAGTACTTC	CASSLVDRNGETQYF	TRBV5-6	TRBJ2-5	NA	TRBD1
TGTGCCATCAGTCCGACCGGGGACACTGAAGCTTTCTTT	CAISPTGDTEAFF	TRBV10-3	TRBJ1-1	NA	NA
TGTGCCAGCAGTGCACACGTGAACTATGGCTACACCTTC	CASSAHVNYGYTF	TRBV25-1	TRBJ1-2	NA	NA
TGTGCCAGTAGTATGAATCGTTACATCGGGGGAAATCAGCCCCAGCATTTT	CASSMNRYIGGNQPQHF	TRBV19	TRBJ1-5	once	NA
TGTGCCAGCAGTGTTCGGACAGCCTACTCTGGAAACACCATATATTTT	CASSVRTAYSGNTIYF	TRBV2	TRBJ1-3	once	NA
TGCGCCAGCAGCTTGCTCCTAGGGACTAGCGGGATCCAAGAGACCCAGTACTTC	CASSLLLGTSGIQETQYF	TRBV5-1	TRBJ2-5	NA	TRBD2
TGTGCCAGCAGTTCCGGGCAGGGGGCGGGCTACACCTTC	CASSSGQGAGYTF	TRBV12-3/TRBV12-4	TRBJ1-2	NA	TRBD1
TGTGCCAGCAGCCTACAGGGGGAGTCCACCGGGGAGCTGTTTTTT	CASSLQGESTGELFF	TRBV7-2	TRBJ2-2	NA	TRBD1
TGTGCCAGCAGCCAGGGGGGGGCGGGCAGACTTTATAGCAATCAGCCCCAGCATTTT	CASSQGGAGRLYSNQPQHF	TRBV3-1/TRBV3-2	TRBJ1-5	once	NA
TGTGCCAGCAGTTTTAGGACAGGGGGGTCCTACGAGCAGTACTTC	CASSFRTGGSYEQYF	TRBV27	TRBJ2-7	NA	TRBD1
TGTGCCAGCAGTTCGACGGGGTTCGCAGATACGCAGTATTTT	CASSSTGFADTQYF	TRBV11-2	TRBJ2-3	NA	NA
TGTGCCAGCAGGGAAGCAGAGGGGGATGAAAAACTGTTTTTT	CASREAEGDEKLFF	TRBV7-9	TRBJ1-4	NA	NA
TGCGCCAGCAGCTTACGGACAGGGCTCGAGACCCAGTACTTC	CASSLRTGLETQYF	TRBV5-1	TRBJ2-5	NA	TRBD1
TGTGCCAGCAGCTTAGTAGGGAGTGGGAACACCGGGGAGCTGTTTTTT	CASSLVGSGNTGELFF	TRBV7-3	TRBJ2-2	few	NA
TGTGCCAGCAGTTGGGGGACAGGGGGCTACGAGCAGTACTTC	CASSWGTGGYEQYF	TRBV27	TRBJ2-7	NA	TRBD1
TGTGCCAGCAGCTCTCTAGCGGGAGGGCTCTACAATGAGCAGTTCTTC	CASSSLAGGLYNEQFF	TRBV5-4	TRBJ2-1	few	TRBD2
TGCGCCAGCAGCTTTGGCGGGAGGGGCCAAGAGACCCAGTACTTC	CASSFGGRGQETQYF	TRBV5-1	TRBJ2-5	NA	TRBD2
TGTGCCAGCAGTGAACAGCGGGACTCCTACGAGCAGTACTTC	CASSEQRDSYEQYF	TRBV6-1	TRBJ2-7	few	TRBD2
TGTGCCAGCAGCTTAGATCGAAAGGCGGGAGTGACCTACAATGAGCAGTTCTTC	CASSLDRKAGVTYNEQFF	TRBV11-2	TRBJ2-1	NA	TRBD2
TGTGCCACCAGCAGAGATTACGGGACAGACTATGGCTACACCTTC	CATSRDYGTDYGYTF	TRBV15	TRBJ1-2	NA	TRBD1
TGTGCCAGCAGCTTAGCGAAGACAATCTACACAGATACGCAGTATTTT	CASSLAKTIYTDTQYF	TRBV7-6	TRBJ2-3	NA	NA
TGTGCCAGCGACCGGGACAGGGCAGGCAATGAGCAGTTCTTC	CASDRDRAGNEQFF	TRBV2	TRBJ2-1	NA	TRBD1
TGTGCCACCAGCAGAGATGTGTCGGTTTCCTACAATGAGCAGTTCTTC	CATSRDVSVSYNEQFF	TRBV15	TRBJ2-1	NA	NA
TGTGCCAGCAGCTTACGGACGCCGGGACAGGGCGGGATTCAGTACTTC	CASSLRTPGQGGIQYF	TRBV5-6	TRBJ2-4	NA	TRBD1
TGCAGCGTAAAGACACGTCATAATGAAAAACTGTTTTTT	CSVKTRHNEKLFF	TRBV29-1	TRBJ1-4	NA	NA
TGTGCCAGTAGTCCACAGGGGGCAGTGAGCGAGCAGTACTTC	CASSPQGAVSEQYF	TRBV19	TRBJ2-7	NA	TRBD1
TGCGCCAGCAGTCTCATGTACAGTTCCTACGAGCAGTACTTC	CASSLMYSSYEQYF	TRBV5-1	TRBJ2-7	NA	NA
TGTGCCAGCAGCTCTTACAGATGGACTTTCTTT	CASSSYRWTFF	TRBV9	TRBJ1-1	NA	NA
TGTGCCAGCAGCCCTGACAGGGCTGAAGCTTTCTTT	CASSPDRAEAFF	TRBV11-1	TRBJ1-1	NA	TRBD1
TGCGCCAGCAGCACGCGACAGGGAGAAAGCTACGAGCAGTACTTC	CASSTRQGESYEQYF	TRBV5-1	TRBJ2-7	few	TRBD1
TGTGCCAGCATCATGACGGGAGGGGCAGGCACTGAAGCTTTCTTT	CASIMTGGAGTEAFF	TRBV6-5	TRBJ1-1	NA	NA
TGTGCCAGTACAGGGATAGTAACCGGGGAGCTGTTTTTT	CASTGIVTGELFF	TRBV19	TRBJ2-2	NA	NA
TGTGCCAGTAGTACTGCGGACAGGGGGCTCTGGGGCTACACCTTC	CASSTADRGLWGYTF	TRBV19	TRBJ1-2	NA	TRBD1
TGTGCCAGTAACCCATCTGACAGGCAAGGTGGCTACACCTTC	CASNPSDRQGGYTF	TRBV19	TRBJ1-2	once	NA
TGTGCCGGACAGCCCAATTCACCCCTCCACTTT	CAGQPNSPLHF	TRBV28	TRBJ1-6	NA	NA
TGTGCCAGCAGCGTAGGACAGGGGCCTTCCTACGAGCAGTACTTC	CASSVGQGPSYEQYF	TRBV11-3	TRBJ2-7	many	TRBD1
TGTGCCAGCAGCCAAGCCGATTCACCCCTCCACTTT	CASSQADSPLHF	TRBV4-2	TRBJ1-6	NA	NA
TGTGCCAGCAGTGAATGGGGCACTGGCTACACCTTC	CASSEWGTGYTF	TRBV2	TRBJ1-2	once	NA
TGTGCCAGCAGCGTGGGACAGAGATTGAACACTGAAGCTTTCTTT	CASSVGQRLNTEAFF	TRBV9	TRBJ1-1	NA	TRBD1
TGCGCCAGCAGCCAAGACGGAGCGGGAACCTACGAGCAGTACTTC	CASSQDGAGTYEQYF	TRBV4-1	TRBJ2-7	NA	TRBD2
TGTGCCAGCAGTTCTTTTACAGGTTTCCGGGAGCAGTACTTC	CASSSFTGFREQYF	TRBV5-6	TRBJ2-7	NA	NA
TGTGCCAGCTCACCGACCACCGCGCCGGGTGTAACTGAAGCTTTCTTT	CASSPTTAPGVTEAFF	TRBV18	TRBJ1-1	NA	NA
TGTGCCAGTAGTTCGTATCACCGGGACAGGTTCCTCTCTGGGGCCAACGTCCTGACTTTC	CASSSYHRDRFLSGANVLTF	TRBV19	TRBJ2-6	NA	TRBD1